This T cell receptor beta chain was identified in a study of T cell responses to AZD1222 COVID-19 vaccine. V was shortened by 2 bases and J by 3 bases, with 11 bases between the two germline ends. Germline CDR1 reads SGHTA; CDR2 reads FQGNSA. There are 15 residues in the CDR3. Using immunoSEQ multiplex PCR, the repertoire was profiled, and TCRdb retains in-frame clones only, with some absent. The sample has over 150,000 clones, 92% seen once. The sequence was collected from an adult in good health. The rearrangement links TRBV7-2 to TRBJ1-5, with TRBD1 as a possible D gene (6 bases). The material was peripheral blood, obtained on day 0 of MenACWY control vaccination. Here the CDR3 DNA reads TGTGCCAGCAGCTTATGGGGGGCCCCCAATCAGCCCCAGCATTTT. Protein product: CASSLWGAPNQPQHF.